This T cell receptor beta chain was sequenced for a study of T cell changes during pregnancy in multiple sclerosis. Here immunoSEQ multiplex PCR was the method, and the copy in TCRdb shows in-frame clones only, minus some. The table shows tens of thousands of clones, with around nine tenths occurring only once. Germline V lookup: CDR1 SGHNT, CDR2 YYREEE (reference sequence). The CDR3 has 14 residues. Unmatched junction bases numbered 7, after V lost 6 bases and J lost 7 bases. This receptor was taken from a female donor with multiple sclerosis, enrolled in a pregnancy study. This sequence joins TRBV5-4 and TRBJ2-1; 10 bases align to TRBD2. Sequenced here: CD8+ T cells from peripheral blood mononuclear cells, sampled in the second trimester of pregnancy. Here the CDR3 DNA reads TGTGCCAGCAACTTAGCGGGAGGATTAAATGAGCAGTTCTTC. It codes for CASNLAGGLNEQFF. Filled out from reference TRBV5-4 and TRBJ2-1, the complete variable domain reads ETGVTQSPTHLIKTRGQQVTLRCSSQSGHNTVSWYQQALGQGPQFIFQYYREEENGRGNFPPRFSGLQFPNYSSELNVNALELDDSALYLCASNLAGGLNEQFFGPGTRLTVL.